This entry describes one T cell receptor (beta chain). J was trimmed by 1 base and V by 5 bases; bases with no gene match: 15. The CDR3 runs 18 residues. Germline values: CDR1 SGHVS, CDR2 FQNEAQ. The source of the sample is a study of blood T cell repertoires in COVID-19. Study at large: There were acute and convalescent COVID-19 samples, and they came from the United States, Italy and Spain.

The repertoire was sequenced with immunoSEQ multiplex PCR; TCRdb's copy has only in-frame clones and lacks some. The data contain fewer than 450,000 clones, roughly 90% of them seen just once; the ten biggest clones take up 0.9% to 1.2%. The origin of this receptor is a woman aged 25 to 39 who had recovered from COVID-19. This chain joins TRBV7-8 and TRBJ1-2, with TRBD1 matching over 8 bases. Sequenced input: PBMCs or T cells enriched from blood (not recorded which). The CDR3 region is CASSPRTRGPLNNYGYTF. The CDR3 coding sequence is TGTGCCAGCAGCCCTCGAACCAGGGGGCCCCTTAATAACTATGGCTACACCTTC.